This passage covers 21 T cell receptor beta chains from one sample sequenced in a study of Tregs in tolerant kidney transplant recipients. Using immunoSEQ multiplex PCR, the repertoire was profiled, and TCRdb retains in-frame clones only, with some absent. Of around 75,000 clones in the sample, 85% to 90% are singletons; the top ten hold around 0.4%. The specimen comprised CD4+ T cells from blood, sampled before the transplant. These receptors were taken from a human donor who received a combined kidney and bone marrow transplant.

The CDR3 region has the DNA TGTGCCAGCAGTTCCCGCGGTAGCGGGATTGGTTGGGATACGCAGTATTTT. It specifies CASSSRGSGIGWDTQYF. This rearrangement joins TRBV27 to TRBJ2-3, with 8 bases aligning to TRBD2. The trim removed 4 bases at V and 6 bases at J, leaving 15 bases unmatched. Germline lookup yields CDR1 MNHEY and CDR2 SMNVEV (reference sequence). This CDR3 region has 17 residues.

The J gene is TRBJ2-1, the V gene TRBV5-1; 7 positions match TRBD1. Germline trimming cut 0 bases from V and 7 bases from J; bases unmatched to any gene: 13. CDR1 and CDR2 (germline): SGHRS, YFSETQ. The CDR3 loop spans 17 amino acids. In DNA, the CDR3 is TGCGCCAGCAGCTTGGGACAGGGAAATTCACGGGGTAATGAGCAGTTCTTC. Encoded protein: CASSLGQGNSRGNEQFF.

The chain recombines TRBV9 with TRBJ2-1; a weak D match, TRBD2 (5 bases). Germline V lookup: CDR1 SGDLS, CDR2 YYNGEE. The CDR3 has 15 residues. V was pared by 4 bases and J by 5 bases, with 16 bases between. Written as DNA, the CDR3 is TGTGCCAGCAGCTCATCGGCCGGGATTCACAATGAGCAGTTCTTC. The encoded protein is CASSSSAGIHNEQFF. Variable domain in full (rest from reference TRBV9 and TRBJ2-1): DSGVTQTPKHLITATGQRVTLRCSPRSGDLSVYWYQQSLDQGLQFLIQYYNGEERAKGNILERFSAQQFPDLHSELNLSSLELGDSALYFCASSSSAGIHNEQFFGPGTRLTVL.

This chain connects TRBV5-1 to TRBJ2-1; TRBD1 is a possible D gene (5 bases). The length of the CDR3 is 15 residues. CDR1 and CDR2 from the germline V gene are SGHRS and YFSETQ. V lost 0 bases, J lost 6 bases, and 13 bases lay in between. The DNA of the CDR3 is TGCGCCAGCAGCTTGGCCACAGGACCGGGCAATGAGCAGTTCTTC. Translated, it gives CASSLATGPGNEQFF.

There are a few counts of this clone. J is TRBJ2-5 and V is TRBV6-5; D possibly corresponds to TRBD1 (6 bases). Looked up from germline, CDR1 is MNHEY and CDR2 is SVGAGI. There are 13 residues in the CDR3. Trimming shortened V by 6 bases and J by 3 bases, and 11 bases separated the two germline ends. CDR3 protein: CASSVPGEETQYF. The CDR3 DNA reads TGTGCCAGCAGCGTACCAGGGGAAGAGACCCAGTACTTC.

The chain carries TRBV19 and TRBJ2-1; D is perhaps TRBD1 (5 bases). Trimming cost V 5 bases and J 13 bases, with 18 bases left between them. Looked up from germline, CDR1 is LNHDA and CDR2 is SQIVND (reference sequence). The CDR3 is 13 amino acids. The CDR3 region is CASSLRQLGDQFF. Here the CDR3 DNA reads TGTGCCAGTAGTCTGCGACAGTTGGGCGATCAGTTCTTC.

This clone was observed a single time. This chain connects TRBV4-2 to TRBJ2-5; D perhaps matches TRBD2 (5 bases). The CDR3 totals 17 residues. Between the trimmed V and J ends, which lost 1 base and 0 bases, there was a span of 15 bases. CDR1 LGHNA and CDR2 YNFKEQ come from the germline V gene. DNA of the CDR3: TGTGCCAGCAGCCAAGGGAGCCTTTCCGGGGACCAAGAGACCCAGTACTTC. Residues: CASSQGSLSGDQETQYF.

This chain uses TRBV7-8 with TRBJ2-7, with D possibly matching TRBD1 (5 bases). The ends were cut back, 0 bases at V and 5 bases at J, with 11 bases in the middle. Looked up from germline, CDR1 is SGHVS and CDR2 is FQNEAQ. The CDR3 spans 14 residues. CDR3 DNA sequence: TGTGCCAGCAGCTTAGCGGGGCCAGGGCACGAGCAGTACTTC. Encoded protein: CASSLAGPGHEQYF.

The chain links TRBV5-6 to TRBJ2-7; 9 nucleotides line up with TRBD2. V was clipped by 5 bases and J by 6 bases; unmatched bases: 12. The CDR3 contains 15 residues. Looked up from germline, CDR1 is SGHDT and CDR2 is YYEEEE. CDR3 region: CASSLKSGGPSEQYF. CDR3 nucleotide sequence: TGTGCCAGCAGTCTCAAAAGCGGGGGGCCTTCCGAGCAGTACTTC.

The chain recombines TRBV5-1 with TRBJ1-2, with D uncertain. V was cut by 4 bases and J by 2 bases, with 15 bases left in between. This CDR3 contains 15 residues. Germline V lookup: CDR1 SGHRS, CDR2 YFSETQ. As DNA, the CDR3 is TGCGCCAGCAGCCAAACGCCGGGAACCAACTATGGCTACACCTTC. Translated, it gives CASSQTPGTNYGYTF.

This rearrangement joins TRBV5-1 to TRBJ2-5; 7 bases fit TRBD2. Unmatched junction bases numbered 3, after V lost 0 bases and J lost 1 base. CDR1 and CDR2 from the germline V gene are SGHRS and YFSETQ. This CDR3 has 15 residues. CDR3 region: CASSLAPSGQETQYF. As DNA, the CDR3 is TGCGCCAGCAGCTTGGCCCCTAGCGGCCAAGAGACCCAGTACTTC.

This clone was seen once. The rearrangement uses TRBV2 and TRBJ2-3, with TRBD1 matching over 11 bases. CDR3 length equals 21 residues. Trimming removed 7 bases from V and 3 bases from J; junction bases left unmatched: 24. Germline CDR1 SNHLY, CDR2 FYNNEI. In DNA form, the CDR3 reads TGTGCCAGCATTCCACGCTGGGACAGGGGGTGGTTGGGAGAACAGACAGATACGCAGTATTTT. Protein sequence: CASIPRWDRGWLGEQTDTQYF.

The chain links TRBV29-1 to TRBJ2-1; 8 bases are shared with TRBD1. This CDR3 spans 12 amino acids. V gave up 6 bases and J gave up 7 bases; unmatched junction bases: 5. Per the germline V gene, CDR1 is SQVTM and CDR2 is ANQGSEA. Here the CDR3 reads CSVGQGWNEQFF. CDR3 DNA sequence: TGCAGCGTCGGACAGGGCTGGAATGAGCAGTTCTTC.

V is TRBV4-1 and J is TRBJ2-7, with 8 bases matching TRBD2. The CDR3 totals 16 residues. J gave up 1 base and V 0 bases, and 5 bases lay outside the gene matches. Germline CDR1 reads MGHRA; CDR2 reads YSYEKL. DNA for the CDR3: TGCGCCAGCAGCCAAGATTCTAGCGGGCTTTCCTACGAGCAGTACTTC. It yields the protein CASSQDSSGLSYEQYF.

In DNA form, the CDR3 reads TGTGCCAGCAGTTATGCTAGCGGGAGGCTAACCTACGAGCAGTACTTC. Protein product: CASSYASGRLTYEQYF. The V call is TRBV27, the J call TRBJ2-7, with 11 positions matching TRBD2. Trimming removed 4 bases from V and 2 bases from J; junction bases left unmatched: 7. Germline values: CDR1 MNHEY, CDR2 SMNVEV (reference sequence). The CDR3 length is 16 residues.

The chain couples TRBV2 to TRBJ2-3, with D possibly TRBD2 on 6 matching bases. The CDR3 totals 16 residues. The V end was cut by 0 bases, the J end by 2 bases, with 12 bases between. CDR1 and CDR2 from the germline V gene are SNHLY and FYNNEI. This CDR3 is CASSEAAGGYTDTQYF. The DNA of the CDR3 is TGTGCCAGCAGTGAAGCGGCTGGGGGGTACACAGATACGCAGTATTTT.

The chain links TRBV6-1 to TRBJ1-5, with D possibly being TRBD1 (6 bases). CDR1 is MNHNS and CDR2 is SASEGT in the germline V gene. The CDR3 runs to 14 residues. V dropped 6 bases and J dropped 3 bases, with 12 bases sitting between them. This CDR3 is CASRNRVSNQPQHF. CDR3 in DNA: TGTGCCAGCAGGAACAGGGTGTCCAATCAGCCCCAGCATTTT.

This chain links TRBV6-1 with TRBJ2-2, with a tentative D call TRBD1 (6 bases). The V end lost 1 base, the J end lost 4 bases, and 16 bases lay between the germline ends. The length of the CDR3 is 17 residues. Germline V gives CDR1 MNHNS, CDR2 SASEGT. The DNA of the CDR3 is TGTGCCAGCAGTGAAGGAGTACAGGGCATCGGCACCGGGGAGCTGTTTTTT. Its translation is CASSEGVQGIGTGELFF.

CDR3 amino acids: CAISGRGTPDTQYF. The DNA of the CDR3 is TGTGCCATCAGTGGGAGGGGTACCCCAGATACGCAGTATTTT. The V gene is TRBV10-3, the J gene TRBJ2-3, with D possibly matching TRBD2 (6 bases). The ends were cut back, 4 bases at V and 4 bases at J, with 12 bases in the middle. The CDR3 contains 14 residues. From germline, CDR1 is ENHRY and CDR2 SYGVKD.

This clone was counted only a few times. The chain uses TRBV29-1 and TRBJ1-3, with 9 bases identical to TRBD1. The germline V gene encodes CDR1 SQVTM and CDR2 ANQGSEA. The CDR3 runs 13 residues. J was trimmed by 4 bases and V by 6 bases; bases with no gene match: 4. CDR3 region: CSVGTGSGNTIYF. The CDR3 coding sequence is TGCAGCGTCGGGACAGGGTCCGGAAACACCATATATTTT.

This chain connects TRBV6-5 to TRBJ2-5; a weak D match, TRBD2 (5 bases). From germline, CDR1 is MNHEY and CDR2 SVGAGI. This CDR3 spans 14 amino acids. The V and J ends lost 2 bases and 1 base respectively, with 8 bases between them. The CDR3 loop reads CASSYGSGQETQYF. The CDR3 nucleotides read TGTGCCAGCAGTTACGGGAGCGGCCAAGAGACCCAGTACTTC.